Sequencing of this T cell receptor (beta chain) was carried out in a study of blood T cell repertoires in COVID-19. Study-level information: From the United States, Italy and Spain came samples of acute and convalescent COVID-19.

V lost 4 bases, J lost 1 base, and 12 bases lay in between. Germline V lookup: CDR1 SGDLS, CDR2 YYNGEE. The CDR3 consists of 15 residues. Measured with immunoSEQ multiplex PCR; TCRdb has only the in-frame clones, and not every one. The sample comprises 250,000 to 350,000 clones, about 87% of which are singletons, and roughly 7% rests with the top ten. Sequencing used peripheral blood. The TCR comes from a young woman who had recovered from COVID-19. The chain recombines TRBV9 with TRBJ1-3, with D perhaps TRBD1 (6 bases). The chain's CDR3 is CASSKVQGSGNTIYF. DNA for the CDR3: TGTGCCAGCAGCAAAGTACAGGGTTCTGGAAACACCATATATTTT.